This T cell receptor (beta chain) originates from a study of T cells after yellow fever vaccination. Overall study context: It was SMART-Seq v4 Ultra Low Input that prepared the fractions with low cell numbers.

Whole-study results and caveats: A small share of clonotypes appeared in both CD4 and CD8 compartments. At approximately 96% for CD4 and approximately 88% for CD8, most primary-vaccination clones showed up again after the booster.

CDR1 DFQATT and CDR2 SNEGSKA come from the germline V gene (reference sequence). V shed 2 bases, J shed 1 base, and the junction held 2 bases outside the gene matches. The CDR3 runs 15 residues. This clonotype was picked up a small number of times. Its antigen is not identified. 5'RACE template switching generated TCR cDNA, adding a universal primer site and UMIs. Each CDR3 protein gets one entry after TCRdb re-called the 5' RACE reads with MiXCR. The profile shows about 550,000 distinct CDR3 sequences, 15% to 20% of them singletons. The rearrangement joins TRBV20-1 to TRBJ2-2, with 9 bases aligning to TRBD1. The sequence came from a man under 40 who received the YFV17D yellow fever vaccine. The material was PBMCs, obtained 15 days after the yellow fever booster vaccination. This CDR3 reads CSARKTGGNTGELFF. Here the CDR3 DNA reads TGCAGTGCTAGAAAGACAGGGGGGAACACCGGGGAGCTGTTTTTT.